These 4 T cell receptor beta chains were all obtained from the same sample, sequenced in a study of cytomegalovirus exposure and HLA in healthy donors. The PCR was carried out with 60 Vbeta primers and 13 Jbeta primers. Sequencing used immunoSEQ multiplex PCR; TCRdb keeps in-frame clones, though not all of them. The sample lists 150,000 to 200,000 clones, around 68% seen once, with about 1.6% in the top ten. Sequenced sample: PBMCs. The receptors originated from a girl aged 10-17 years in good health and CMV-seronegative.

This clone appeared once. Written as DNA, the CDR3 is TGCGCCAGCAGCCGAGAGGACAGAAACACTGAAGCTTTCTTT. The encoded protein is CASSREDRNTEAFF. The chain couples TRBV4-1 to TRBJ1-1; tentative D call: TRBD1 (6 bases). Trimming shortened V by 4 bases and J by 2 bases, and 11 bases separated the two germline ends. Germline CDR1 reads MGHRA; CDR2 reads YSYEKL. CDR3 length: 14 amino acids.

This clone came up a few times. This chain connects TRBV28 to TRBJ1-3; the D gene is possibly TRBD1 (5 bases). From germline, CDR1 is MDHEN and CDR2 SYDVKM. V was pared by 8 bases and J by 0 bases, with 11 bases between. The CDR3 extends over 14 amino acids. CDR3 nucleotide sequence: TGTGCCAGCGGTTCCACAGGCTCTGGAAACACCATATATTTT. Residues: CASGSTGSGNTIYF. Filled out from reference TRBV28 and TRBJ1-3, the complete variable domain reads DVKVTQSSRYLVKRTGEKVFLECVQDMDHENMFWYRQDPGLGLRLIYFSYDVKMKEKGDIPEGYSVSREKKERFSLILESASTNQTSMYLCASGSTGSGNTIYFGEGSWLTVV.

This chain connects TRBV10-3 to TRBJ2-1; tentative D call: TRBD2 (7 bases). Germline CDR1 is ENHRY and CDR2 is SYGVKD. V was clipped by 4 bases and J by 6 bases, with 16 bases between them. The CDR3 sequence is 15 residues long. CDR3 protein: CAISGLGGRTNEQFF. Here the CDR3 DNA reads TGTGCCATCAGTGGCCTCGGGGGGCGAACCAATGAGCAGTTCTTC.

The V gene is TRBV5-1, the J gene TRBJ1-1, with 7 bases that match TRBD1. The V gene end was trimmed by 6 bases and the J gene end by 2 bases; junction bases not matched to a gene: 10. CDR3 size: 15 residues. Germline V gene sequence: CDR1 SGHRS, CDR2 YFSETQ. CDR3 sequence reads: CASTSRGTVNTEAFF. CDR3 in DNA: TGCGCCAGCACCTCCCGCGGGACAGTTAACACTGAAGCTTTCTTT.